Listed below are T cell receptor beta chains from one sample, sequenced in a study of T cells in tuberculosis. TCRdb keeps only in-frame clones here, not all; method: immunoSEQ multiplex PCR. The data show tens of thousands of clones, 94% seen once. Here the sequenced sample was PBMCs, taken at tuberculosis diagnosis. The receptors here all came from an adult with tuberculosis. Both conserved end residues are part of each CDR3. Fields, in order: CDR3 protein, CDR3 DNA, clone size, V gene, D gene, J gene. D genes are given only for firm matches. Clone size is shown for a subset of rows, as once, few, many or a class of expanded clone.

CASSLAPVGTGNNEQFF TGTGCCAGCAGCTTGGCGCCCGTGGGGACAGGGAACAATGAGCAGTTCTTC . TRBV7-2 TRBD1 TRBJ2-1
CAWRRGTRAYEQYF TGTGCCTGGAGAAGAGGGACACGGGCCTACGAGCAGTACTTC . TRBV30 . TRBJ2-7
CASSESMEGRGYTF TGTGCCAGCAGTGAATCGATGGAGGGGCGCGGCTACACCTTC . TRBV25-1 . TRBJ1-2
CAISEPTLGRGTEAFF TGTGCCATCAGTGAGCCGACGTTAGGTCGGGGCACTGAAGCTTTCTTT . TRBV10-3 . TRBJ1-1
CASSPRDRAVYEQYF TGTGCCAGCAGTCCCCGGGACAGGGCGGTCTACGAGCAGTACTTC once TRBV6-1 TRBD1 TRBJ2-7
CSVKGDGDYSGNTIYF TGCAGCGTCAAGGGGGACGGCGATTACTCTGGAAACACCATATATTTT . TRBV29-1 . TRBJ1-3
CASSSTTGTEAFF TGTGCCAGCAGCTCAACTACAGGCACTGAAGCTTTCTTT few TRBV7-3 . TRBJ1-1
CASSQGQGSNYGYTF TGCGCCAGCAGCCAGGGACAGGGGAGTAACTATGGCTACACCTTC . TRBV5-1 TRBD1 TRBJ1-2
CAISRDSTGELFF TGTGCCATCAGTAGGGACAGCACCGGGGAGCTGTTTTTT . TRBV10-3 TRBD1 TRBJ2-2
CASSKVSTGSGNTQYF TGTGCCAGCAGCAAGGTGTCTACTGGGAGCGGGAATACGCAGTATTTT . TRBV21-1 . TRBJ2-3
CASSYDREQETQYF TGCGCCAGCAGCTATGACAGGGAACAAGAGACCCAGTACTTC . TRBV5-1 TRBD1 TRBJ2-5
CASGPASSYSNQPQHF TGTGCCAGCGGGCCGGCCAGTTCTTATAGCAATCAGCCCCAGCATTTT . TRBV27 . TRBJ1-5
CASSLKGGSDNEQFF TGTGCCAGCAGCTTGAAAGGGGGTTCGGACAATGAGCAGTTCTTC . TRBV5-6 . TRBJ2-1
CASSLLVVGVEDTIYF TGTGCCAGCAGCTTATTGGTCGTGGGAGTTGAGGACACCATATATTTT . TRBV7-9 . TRBJ1-3
CASSPVTGHNVLTF TGTGCCAGCAGCCCTGTTACCGGACACAACGTCCTGACTTTC . TRBV5-6 . TRBJ2-6
CASTGTGGVREKLFF TGCGCCAGCACCGGGACAGGGGGCGTGCGAGAAAAACTGTTTTTT once TRBV5-1 TRBD1 TRBJ1-4
CASSLQQGFSGNTIYF TGCGCCAGCAGCTTACAGCAGGGGTTCTCTGGAAACACCATATATTTT . TRBV5-1 . TRBJ1-3